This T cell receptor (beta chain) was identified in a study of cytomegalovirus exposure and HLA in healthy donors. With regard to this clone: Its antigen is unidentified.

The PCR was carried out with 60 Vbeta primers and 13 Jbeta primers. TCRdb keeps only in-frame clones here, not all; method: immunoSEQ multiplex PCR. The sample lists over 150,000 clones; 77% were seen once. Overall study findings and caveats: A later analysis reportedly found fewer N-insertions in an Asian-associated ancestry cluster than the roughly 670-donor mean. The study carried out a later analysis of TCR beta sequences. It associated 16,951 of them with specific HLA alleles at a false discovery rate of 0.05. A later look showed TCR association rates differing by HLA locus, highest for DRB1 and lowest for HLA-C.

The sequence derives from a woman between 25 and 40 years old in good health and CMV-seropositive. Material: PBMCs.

CDR3 sequence: CATSRVTGQVGNQPQHF. The CDR3 region has the DNA TGTGCCACCAGCAGAGTTACAGGGCAGGTTGGCAATCAGCCCCAGCATTTT. This chain joins TRBV15 and TRBJ1-5, with a tentative D call TRBD1 (6 bases). The CDR3 is made up of 17 amino acids. Germline assignment: CDR1 LNHNV and CDR2 YYDKDF (reference sequence). Trimming pared 1 base from V and 2 bases from J, leaving 15 bases between.